The clone carrying this T cell receptor (beta chain) appeared once. Its matching antigen is unknown. The CDR3 totals 17 residues. Germline-derived CDR1 and CDR2 are MDHEN and SYDVKM. The V and J ends lost 2 bases and 3 bases, in that order; junction bases with no gene match: 9. This sample is part of a study of Ad26.COV2.S vaccination and SARS-CoV-2 variants. Study in general: Of the COV1001 trial arms, the Ad26.COV2.S arm included the donor. The authors gave Ad26.COV2.S intramuscularly, either once or twice 56 days apart. The study, taken as a whole, reports: Similar non-spike TCR breadth was seen in vaccine and placebo recipients. After vaccination, substantial breadth of spike-specific CD8+ and CD4+ responses was reported.

The repertoire was sequenced with immunoSEQ multiplex PCR; TCRdb's copy has only in-frame clones and lacks some. The repertoire holds 440,000 or so clones, around 93% seen once, with around 1.7% in the top ten. The treatment was: some 20 received Ad26.COV2.S at low or high dose, single or two shots; roughly five received placebo; per-sample allocation not given. Specimen acquisition occurred on day 63 following the initial vaccine or placebo injection. The TCR originated in a person aged 18 to 59 who received the Ad26.COV2.S COVID-19 vaccine or a placebo. Sequenced material: peripheral blood, taken in a trial of Ad26.COV2.S vaccine versus placebo. The chain has TRBV28 and TRBJ2-2, with 7 bases identical to TRBD2. CDR3 bases: TGTGCCAGCAGTTTAAGTGTTCTAGCGGCCTACACCGGGGAGCTGTTTTTT. This sequence encodes CASSLSVLAAYTGELFF.